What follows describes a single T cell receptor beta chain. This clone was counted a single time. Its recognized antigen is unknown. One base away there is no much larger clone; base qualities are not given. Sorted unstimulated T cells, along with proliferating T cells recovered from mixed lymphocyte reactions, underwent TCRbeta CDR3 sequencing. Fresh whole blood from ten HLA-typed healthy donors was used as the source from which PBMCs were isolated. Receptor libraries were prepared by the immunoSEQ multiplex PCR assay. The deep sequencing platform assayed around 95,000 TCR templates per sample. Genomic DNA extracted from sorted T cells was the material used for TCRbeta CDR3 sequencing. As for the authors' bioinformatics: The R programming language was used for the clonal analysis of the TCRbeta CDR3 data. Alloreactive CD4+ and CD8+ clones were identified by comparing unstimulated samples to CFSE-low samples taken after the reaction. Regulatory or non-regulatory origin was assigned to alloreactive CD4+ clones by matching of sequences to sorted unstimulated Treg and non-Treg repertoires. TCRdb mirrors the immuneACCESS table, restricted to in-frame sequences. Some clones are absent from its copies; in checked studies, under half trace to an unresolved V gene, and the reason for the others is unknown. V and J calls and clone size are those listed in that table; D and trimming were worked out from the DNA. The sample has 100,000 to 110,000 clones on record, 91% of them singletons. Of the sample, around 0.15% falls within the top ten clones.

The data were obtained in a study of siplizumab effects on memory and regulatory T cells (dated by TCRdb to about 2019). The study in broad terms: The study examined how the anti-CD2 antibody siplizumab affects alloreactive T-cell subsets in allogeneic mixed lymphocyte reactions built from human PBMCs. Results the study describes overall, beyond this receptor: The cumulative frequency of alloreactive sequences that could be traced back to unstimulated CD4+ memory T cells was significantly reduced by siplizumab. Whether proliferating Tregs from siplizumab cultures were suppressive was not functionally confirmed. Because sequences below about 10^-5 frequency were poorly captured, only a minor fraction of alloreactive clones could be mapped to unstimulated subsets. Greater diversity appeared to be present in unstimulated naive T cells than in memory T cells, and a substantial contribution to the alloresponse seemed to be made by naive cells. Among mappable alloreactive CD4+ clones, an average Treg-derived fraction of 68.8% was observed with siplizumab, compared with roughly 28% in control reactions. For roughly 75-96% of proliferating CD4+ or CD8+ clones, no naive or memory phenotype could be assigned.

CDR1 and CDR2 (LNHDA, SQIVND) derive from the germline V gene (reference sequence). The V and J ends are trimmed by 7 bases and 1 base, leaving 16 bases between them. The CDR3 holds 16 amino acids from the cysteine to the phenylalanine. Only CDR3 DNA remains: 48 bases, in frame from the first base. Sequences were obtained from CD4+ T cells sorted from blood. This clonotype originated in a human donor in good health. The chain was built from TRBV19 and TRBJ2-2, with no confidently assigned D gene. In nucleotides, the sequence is TGTGCCAGTATCCCGACCGCCCGCAAGAACACCGGGGAGCTGTTTTTT. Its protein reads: CASIPTARKNTGELFF.